Sequencing of this T cell receptor (beta chain) was carried out in a study of blood T cell repertoires in COVID-19. Study at large: The United States, Italy and Spain were the sources of the acute and convalescent COVID-19 samples.

The CDR3 spans 14 residues. V was pared by 4 bases and J by 0 bases, with 9 bases between. Per germline, CDR1 SGHNT and CDR2 YYREEE (reference sequence). Original analysis: Counts of nucleated cells, estimated from reference gene primer amplification, were obtained. Assay: immunoSEQ multiplex PCR; the TCRdb copy retains only in-frame clones and omits some. The DNA gave D and trimming, while V, J and clone size come from that table. The sample holds roughly 120,000 clones; 90% are singletons and the top ten take over 3.5%. The chain links TRBV5-4 to TRBJ2-3; TRBD2 is a possible D gene (5 bases). The sequence was obtained from a man aged 45-60 years with active COVID-19. What was sequenced was peripheral blood. The CDR3 spells CASSRDTSTDTQYF. CDR3 bases: TGTGCCAGCAGCCGGGATACTAGCACAGATACGCAGTATTTT.